These T cell receptor beta chains were read from a single sample in a study of cytomegalovirus exposure and HLA in healthy donors. Clones were read by immunoSEQ multiplex PCR, and TCRdb kept only the in-frame ones, dropping some. The sample yields 93,000 or so clones, approximately 79% seen once. Material: PBMCs. These receptors originate from a man in his fifties or sixties in good health and CMV-seropositive. Both conserved end residues are part of each CDR3. The D gene is left open where the match is weak. Part of the rows lack a size; the others show once, few, many or a class for expanded clones.

clone size	V gene	D gene	J gene	CDR3 protein	CDR3 DNA
.	TRBV19	TRBD1	TRBJ2-7	CASSTTGGFEQYF	TGTGCCAGTAGTACGACAGGGGGATTTGAGCAGTACTTC
.	TRBV5-1	TRBD2	TRBJ2-7	CASSMSGVSYEQYF	TGCGCCAGCAGCATGAGCGGGGTCTCCTACGAGCAGTACTTC
once	TRBV10-3	TRBD1	TRBJ1-3	CAIRPGTGLDSGNTVYF	TGTGCCATCAGGCCAGGGACAGGCCTTGACTCTGGAAACACCGTATATTTT
few	TRBV11-3	TRBD2	TRBJ2-1	CASSQTSGSFDEQFF	TGTGCCAGCAGCCAGACTAGCGGGAGCTTCGATGAGCAGTTCTTC
few	TRBV7-9	.	TRBJ1-1	CASSPHGGADTEAFF	TGTGCCAGCAGCCCCCATGGGGGCGCGGACACTGAAGCTTTCTTT
.	TRBV18	TRBD2	TRBJ2-3	CASSPRSEPSGWTSTDTQYF	TGTGCCAGCTCACCACGTTCCGAGCCTAGCGGGTGGACTAGCACAGATACGCAGTATTTT
.	TRBV9	TRBD1	TRBJ2-6	CASSVVRQGHSGANVLTF	TGTGCCAGCAGCGTAGTGAGACAGGGCCACTCTGGGGCCAACGTCCTGACTTTC
.	TRBV7-9	TRBD2	TRBJ2-1	CASSFERLQTSGRVDEQFF	TGTGCCAGCAGCTTCGAACGACTACAGACTAGCGGGAGAGTCGATGAGCAGTTCTTC
.	TRBV6-5	.	TRBJ2-5	CASSYDLTETQYF	TGTGCCAGCAGTTACGACTTAACGGAGACCCAGTACTTC
once	TRBV28	.	TRBJ2-7	CASSSFLASRSYEQYF	TGTGCCAGCAGTTCTTTTCTAGCGAGCCGCTCCTACGAGCAGTACTTC
few	TRBV5-1	.	TRBJ2-7	CASSLEQVYEQYF	TGCGCCAGCAGCTTGGAACAGGTCTACGAGCAGTACTTC
.	TRBV7-6	TRBD2	TRBJ2-5	CASSPLGGLAGVQETQYF	TGTGCCAGCAGCCCCCTAGGGGGACTAGCGGGAGTACAAGAGACCCAGTACTTC
.	TRBV5-1	TRBD1	TRBJ2-5	CASSLLGQGAQETQYF	TGCGCCAGCAGCCTACTCGGACAGGGGGCACAGGAGACCCAGTACTTC
.	TRBV7-9	.	TRBJ2-1	CSSSLSRGQFF	TGTTCCAGCAGCTTGAGTAGAGGGCAGTTCTTC
.	TRBV9	TRBD1	TRBJ2-7	CASSVGSGTGGLEQYF	TGTGCCAGCAGCGTAGGAAGCGGGACAGGGGGCCTCGAGCAGTACTTC
once	TRBV9	.	TRBJ2-7	CASSVGSSQITVYEQYF	TGTGCCAGCAGCGTAGGATCCTCACAGATTACCGTATACGAGCAGTACTTC
.	TRBV5-6	.	TRBJ2-2	CASSPRTRLLITGELFF	TGTGCCAGCAGCCCACGAACTCGACTCCTTATCACCGGGGAGCTGTTTTTT
few	TRBV18	TRBD1	TRBJ2-5	CASRQGETQYF	TGTGCCAGCAGACAGGGGGAGACCCAGTACTTC